The T cell receptor (beta chain) described here comes from a study of CD8 T cells in Susac syndrome. Findings and limits, study-wide: Individuals included in the TCR sequencing and HLA analysis were acknowledged by the study to be relatively few in number.

In its sample, this clonotype was seen once. Its specificity is not known. cDNA came from roughly 0.47 to 1 ug RNA primed by random hexamers. The CDR3 of TCR beta was amplified by immunoSEQ multiplex PCR across 54 Vbeta and 13 Jbeta. Each CDR3 protein gets one entry after TCRdb re-called the immunoSEQ multiplex PCR reads with MiXCR. The table has around 150,000 distinct CDR3 sequences, roughly 93% seen once. Sequencing of TCR beta was undertaken in CD8+ and CD4+ T cells derived from blood. Trimming at V came to 6 bases and at J to 7 bases, leaving 5 bases not matched to a gene. From germline, CDR1 is LNHDA and CDR2 SQIVND (reference sequence). The CDR3 extends over 13 amino acids.

The receptor's source is a human donor in good health. The chain employs TRBV19 and TRBJ1-4; 7 bases match TRBD1. The material sequenced was CD4+ T cells from PBMCs. In nucleotides, the CDR3 is TGTGCCAGTAGCGAGGGACAGATTGAAAAACTGTTTTTT. Translating it yields CASSEGQIEKLFF.